This paragraph covers one T cell receptor beta chain sequence. This clone's antigen is unknown. No base quality values were provided; no much bigger clone lies one nucleotide off. Reading the germline V gene gives CDR1 LGHNA and CDR2 YSLEER. V lost 0 bases and J lost 1 base; the stretch between them is 8 bases long. The CDR3 spans 15 residues, from the cysteine through the phenylalanine. Only CDR3 DNA is held: 45 bases, read in frame from base 1. This specimen comes from a study of T-cell memory formation after mild COVID-19 (dated by TCRdb to the early 2020s). About the full investigation: TCR sequence clusters from the two donors were largely donor specific. In a couple of donors, T-cell clones that expanded and contracted after mild COVID-19 were followed by sequencing TCRalpha and TCRbeta repertoires longitudinally. Two young, previously healthy adult volunteers, one female and one male, were included in the cohort. The study at large found these results: The detection of some responding clones in pre-infection memory suggests that pre-existing cross-reactive memory T cells joined the SARS-CoV-2 response. Clones contracting from day 15 to 85 had balanced CD4/CD8 phenotypes, while a second wave expanding from day 15 to 37 was biased towards CD4+. SARS-CoV-2 specificity was not confirmed for the second-wave clones peaking on day 37. Only a couple of mild cases were covered in the study, and larger cohorts including severe cases with pre-infection samples were considered necessary. Contracting CD4+ clones were located mainly in the CM and EM memory subsets, whereas CD8+ clones were found to be enriched in EMRA.

Ficoll-Paque density gradient centrifugation was used to isolate PBMCs. The listed sequencing device is Illumina NovaSeq 6000. TCRalpha and TCRbeta cDNA libraries were built by 5'RACE with constant-segment primers, adding sample barcodes and unique molecular identifiers. RNA was extracted from every sample with Trizol reagent. Library amplification was performed in two PCR steps, and a second sample barcode and Illumina TruSeq adapters were introduced in the second step. Sequencing of libraries was performed on an Illumina NovaSeq with 2 x 150 bp paired-end reads. The published analysis was carried out like this. With migec v1.2.7, reads were demultiplexed and then collapsed into UMI-guided consensus sequences. Using mixcr v2.1.11, UMI consensuses were aligned to TRA and TRB V and J templates and then assembled into clonotypes. Clonotypes were classified as expanded or contracted when called significant by both edgeR and NoisET, with noise models trained on biological replicates. For edgeR calls, a false discovery rate-adjusted p below 0.01 and a log2 fold-change threshold of 1 were applied. PCA with hierarchical clustering of max-normalized trajectories of the 1000 most abundant clonotypes was used as exploratory dynamics analysis. Separately sequenced CD4+ and CD8+ repertoires were used to assign the CD4 or CD8 phenotype of responding clones. The raw public data were reprocessed by TCRdb itself: fastp quality trimming at Q25, MiXCR clonotype calling, in-frame beta chains only. Rows are unified per CDR3 protein, each entry keeping the most common DNA and genes. TCRdb assigned the V and J calls; the authors' analysis was not used. The sample includes more than 300,000 distinct CDR3 sequences, with over 11% observed a single time. The ten largest account for around a fifth of the sample.

The sample comprised PBMCs or a T cell subset sorted from them (not recorded which). Here the chain combines TRBV4-3 and TRBJ2-3; the D gene is perhaps TRBD1, from 5 matching bases. This sequence originates from a man younger than 30 who had mild COVID-19 (a few samples of this study predate the infection). The sample titles of this study are shuffled in the database, so cell type and time point are left out; the donor was told from shared clones. The CDR3: CASSQEGAGTDTQYF. The nucleotides read TGCGCCAGCAGCCAAGAAGGGGCGGGCACAGATACGCAGTATTTT.